The 27 T cell receptor beta chains reported below all come from one sample, sequenced in a study of T cell changes during pregnancy in multiple sclerosis. Profiling relied on immunoSEQ multiplex PCR, and the TCRdb table lists in-frame clones only, not all of them. The sample consists of more than 35,000 clones, 94% of them appearing once. The sample in question was CD4+ T cells from peripheral blood mononuclear cells, obtained in the second trimester of pregnancy. Receptor source: a female donor with multiple sclerosis, enrolled in a pregnancy study.

The chain joins TRBV5-1 to TRBJ2-7, with 8 bases lining up with TRBD1. Trimming cost V 0 bases and J 4 bases; bases outside gene matches: 0. This CDR3 has 13 amino acids. Germline V gene data show CDR1 as SGHRS and CDR2 as YFSETQ. In DNA, the CDR3 is TGCGCCAGCAGCTTGGACAGGGGGTACGAGCAGTACTTC. Residues: CASSLDRGYEQYF. Combining the CDR3 with reference TRBV5-1 and TRBJ2-7 gives the whole variable domain KAGVTQTPRYLIKTRGQQVTLSCSPISGHRSVSWYQQTPGQGLQFLFEYFSETQRNKGNFPGRFSGRQFSNSRSEMNVSTLELGDSALYLCASSLDRGYEQYFGPGTRLTVT.

The chain carries TRBV11-3 and TRBJ2-7; 7 bases fit TRBD1. This CDR3 contains 13 residues. V lost 4 bases to trimming and J lost 2 bases; unmatched junction nucleotides: 2. Germline V gene sequence: CDR1 SGHNT, CDR2 YENEEA. In nucleotides, the CDR3 is TGTGCCAGCAGCTCGGGACAGACCTACGAGCAGTACTTC. This translates into CASSSGQTYEQYF. The full variable domain, with the rest looked up from reference TRBV11-3 and TRBJ2-7, is EAGVVQSPRYKIIEKKQPVAFWCNPISGHNTLYWYLQNLGQGPELLIRYENEEAVDDSQLPKDRFSAERLKGVDSTLKIQPAELGDSAVYLCASSSGQTYEQYFGPGTRLTVT.

The chain carries TRBV10-1 and TRBJ2-3, with D possibly TRBD1 on 6 matching bases. Germline CDR1 and CDR2: WNHNN and SYGVQD (reference sequence). V lost 3 bases and J lost 4, with 11 bases in between. The CDR3 spans 14 residues. This CDR3 reads CASSEGDKADTQYF. The DNA of the CDR3 is TGCGCCAGCAGTGAAGGGGACAAGGCAGATACGCAGTATTTT.

J is TRBJ2-3 and V is TRBV10-3; a weak D match, TRBD1 (6 bases). The V and J ends lost 2 bases and 2 bases respectively, with 17 bases between them. CDR1 is ENHRY, CDR2 SYGVKD, per germline. This CDR3 region has 17 residues. The CDR3 DNA sequence: TGTGCCATCAGTGAGGATGGGTTGGGGGCCGTCACAGATACGCAGTATTTT. The encoded protein is CAISEDGLGAVTDTQYF.

The rearrangement joins TRBV6-1 to TRBJ2-3, with a weak D call TRBD1 (5 bases). V dropped 1 base and J dropped 3 bases, with 11 bases sitting between them. The CDR3 runs 15 residues. Germline lookup yields CDR1 MNHNS and CDR2 SASEGT. CDR3 sequence reads: CASSEVGARTDTQYF. The CDR3 DNA is TGTGCCAGCAGTGAAGTTGGGGCGCGGACAGATACGCAGTATTTT.

The chain has TRBV6-1 and TRBJ2-5; 7 bases line up with TRBD2. The CDR3 totals 13 residues. The germline gives CDR1 MNHNS, CDR2 SASEGT. After removal of 5 bases from V and 5 bases from J, the junction contained 5 bases not matched to a gene. The CDR3 loop is CASSSGRRETQYF. The CDR3 DNA follows: TGTGCCAGCAGTTCCGGGAGGAGGGAGACCCAGTACTTC.

The rearrangement joins TRBV7-9 to TRBJ1-1; 7 positions match TRBD1. Per germline, CDR1 SEHNR and CDR2 FQNEAQ (reference sequence). Losses at the gene ends were 7 bases for V and 1 base for J; bases not matched to a gene: 6. CDR3 size: 14 residues. The CDR3 sequence is CASTPGGWNTEAFF. DNA of the CDR3: TGTGCCAGCACCCCAGGGGGGTGGAACACTGAAGCTTTCTTT.

This sequence joins TRBV29-1 and TRBJ2-7; maybe TRBD1 (6 bases). V lost 5 bases, J lost 3 bases, and 17 bases lay in between. This CDR3 is 14 amino acids long. The germline V gene has CDR1 SQVTM and CDR2 ANQGSEA. CDR3 amino acids: CSVNLQGSFYEQYF. The CDR3 DNA sequence: TGCAGCGTTAATCTACAGGGATCATTCTACGAGCAGTACTTC.

The chain uses TRBV5-4 and TRBJ1-2; 10 bases are a match to TRBD1. The CDR3 consists of 15 residues. The germline V gene encodes CDR1 SGHNT and CDR2 YYREEE (reference sequence). V gave up 4 bases and J gave up 8 bases; unmatched junction bases: 11. CDR3 nucleotides: TGTGCCAGCAGCCCCGGGACAGGGGTGGGTCGCGGCTACACCTTC. It is translated as CASSPGTGVGRGYTF.

J is TRBJ2-1 and V is TRBV15; D is perhaps TRBD1 (6 bases). The CDR3 consists of 13 residues. Germline CDR1 is LNHNV and CDR2 is YYDKDF (reference sequence). V was pared by 5 bases and J by 6 bases, with 11 bases between. In DNA form, the CDR3 reads TGTGCCACCAGCCGGGACAAGGTCAATGAGCAGTTCTTC. Residues: CATSRDKVNEQFF.

The CDR3 sequence: CASSGLAAGTQYF. DNA for the CDR3: TGTGCCAGCAGTGGACTAGCGGCGGGGACCCAGTACTTC. The rearrangement uses TRBV7-2 and TRBJ2-5, with 10 bases that match TRBD2. The V and J ends lost 6 bases and 7 bases, in that order; junction bases with no gene match: 5. The CDR3 has 13 amino acids. Germline CDR1 and CDR2: SGHTA and FQGNSA.

V is TRBV5-1 and J is TRBJ2-1; 8 positions match TRBD1. Looked up from germline, CDR1 is SGHRS and CDR2 is YFSETQ. V dropped 0 bases and J dropped 5; count of bases not matched to a gene: 4. The CDR3 has 15 amino acids. The CDR3 here is CASSLAPGQDNEQFF. In nucleotides, the CDR3 is TGCGCCAGCAGCTTGGCCCCGGGACAGGACAATGAGCAGTTCTTC.

The rearrangement joins TRBV9 to TRBJ2-7, with 7 bases aligning to TRBD1. The CDR3 has 12 amino acids. V lost 7 bases to trimming and J lost 4 bases; unmatched junction nucleotides: 5. CDR1 and CDR2 from the germline V gene are SGDLS and YYNGEE. In DNA form, the CDR3 reads TGTGCCAGCGGCATGACAGGGTACGAGCAGTACTTC. This codes for CASGMTGYEQYF.

This clone occurred once. The chain uses TRBV10-1 and TRBJ2-5, with TRBD2 matching 11 bases. The CDR3 covers 16 residues. CDR1 WNHNN and CDR2 SYGVQD come from the germline V gene (reference sequence). V trimming: 0 bases; J trimming: 2 bases; junction bases outside the gene matches: 2. The CDR3 is CASSESVAGGQETQYF. The CDR3 nucleotides read TGCGCCAGCAGTGAGTCGGTAGCGGGAGGGCAAGAGACCCAGTACTTC.

This clone appeared a few times. Here the CDR3 reads CASSEVRGGQPQHF. The CDR3 DNA follows: TGTGCCAGCAGTGAAGTAAGGGGAGGCCAGCCCCAGCATTTT. V and J are TRBV2 and TRBJ1-5, with D maybe TRBD1 (5 bases). Germline V gene lookup returns CDR1 SNHLY and CDR2 FYNNEI. V was clipped by 1 base and J by 7 bases, with 11 bases between them. The CDR3 totals 14 residues.

V and J are TRBV18 and TRBJ1-6; a weak D match, TRBD1 (5 bases). CDR1 KGHSH and CDR2 LQKENI come from the germline V gene. This CDR3 is 16 amino acids long. V was cut by 4 bases and J by 9 bases, with 19 bases left in between. CDR3 amino acids: CASSLYGAVQGSPLHF. The DNA for the CDR3 is TGTGCCAGCTCACTTTATGGGGCGGTCCAAGGTTCACCCCTCCACTTT.

The rearrangement uses TRBV2 and TRBJ2-7, with 7 bases that match TRBD1. This CDR3 spans 12 amino acids. Germline-derived CDR1 and CDR2 are SNHLY and FYNNEI. V lost 8 bases, J lost 2 bases, and 3 bases stayed unmatched. The CDR3 protein is CASVGQTYEQYF. The CDR3 DNA reads TGTGCCAGCGTGGGACAGACCTACGAGCAGTACTTC. The variable domain in full, with the rest retrieved from reference TRBV2 and TRBJ2-7, is EPEVTQTPSHQVTQMGQEVILRCVPISNHLYFYWYRQILGQKVEFLVSFYNNEISEKSEIFDDQFSVERPDGSNFTLKIRSTKLEDSAMYFCASVGQTYEQYFGPGTRLTVT.

This clone was recorded a few times. The J gene is TRBJ1-5, the V gene TRBV6-6; 11 positions agree with TRBD1. The CDR3 spans 14 residues. Trimming took 6 bases from V and 5 from J; bases not matched to a gene: 3. Germline CDR1 is MNHNY and CDR2 is SVGAGI (reference sequence). Written as DNA, the CDR3 is TGTGCCAGCAGCCGGACAGGGGGCGATCAGCCCCAGCATTTT. Translating it yields CASSRTGGDQPQHF.

The chain combines TRBV2 with TRBJ2-2; D ambiguous. The CDR3 covers 15 residues. Germline-derived CDR1 and CDR2 are SNHLY and FYNNEI. Trimming pared 7 bases from V and 1 base from J, leaving 13 bases between. The CDR3 here is CASKVELGNTGELFF. The CDR3 DNA follows: TGTGCCAGCAAGGTGGAGTTGGGGAACACCGGGGAGCTGTTTTTT.

The chain recombines TRBV9 with TRBJ2-1; TRBD2 agrees at 8 bases. The CDR3 spans 13 residues. Germline lookup yields CDR1 SGDLS and CDR2 YYNGEE. The V segment lost 2 bases and the J segment 10 bases; nucleotides outside the gene matches: 5. The CDR3 nucleotides are TGTGCCAGCAGCGTGGCGCTAGCGGGCGAGCAGTTCTTC. Residues: CASSVALAGEQFF.

V is TRBV19 and J is TRBJ1-5, with D possibly TRBD1 on 5 matching bases. Trimming took off 10 bases at V and 6 bases at J, with 13 bases between the two ends. The CDR3 consists of 12 residues. Germline CDR1 reads LNHDA; CDR2 reads SQIVND (reference sequence). CDR3 sequence (DNA): TGTGCCACCCGGCAGGGTTTTCAGCCCCAGCATTTT. Residues: CATRQGFQPQHF.

This rearrangement joins TRBV6-1 to TRBJ2-7; D gene ambiguous. The CDR3 extends over 13 amino acids. Trimming took off 2 bases at V and 3 bases at J, with 8 bases between the two ends. The germline gives CDR1 MNHNS, CDR2 SASEGT. The CDR3 nucleotides are TGTGCCAGCAGTGAATACAGTGGCTACGAGCAGTACTTC. The encoded protein is CASSEYSGYEQYF.

The rearrangement links TRBV4-3 to TRBJ2-3; D gene uncertain. V was cut by 1 base and J by 4 bases, with 6 bases left in between. Germline assignment: CDR1 LGHNA and CDR2 YSLEER. The CDR3 has 13 residues. The CDR3 coding sequence is TGCGCCAGCAGCCAAGGTCAGGCAGATACGCAGTATTTT. It translates to CASSQGQADTQYF.

The chain joins TRBV30 to TRBJ2-2, with 8 bases that match TRBD1. Germline CDR1 and CDR2: GTSNPN and SVGIG (reference sequence). The CDR3 has 14 residues. J gave up 6 bases and V 3 bases, and 6 bases lay outside the gene matches. CDR3 region: CAWRPTGGPGELFF. CDR3 DNA sequence: TGTGCCTGGAGACCCACAGGGGGTCCCGGGGAGCTGTTTTTT. Full variable domain (rest looked up from reference TRBV30 and TRBJ2-2): SQTIHQWPATLVQPVGSPLSLECTVEGTSNPNLYWYRQAAGRGLQLLFYSVGIGQISSEVPQNLSASRPQDRQFILSSKKLLLSDSGFYLCAWRPTGGPGELFFGEGSRLTVL.

The chain recombines TRBV18 with TRBJ2-7; 10 bases agree with TRBD1. The CDR3 loop spans 15 amino acids. Germline trimming cut 3 bases from V and 5 bases from J; bases unmatched to any gene: 7. Germline lookup yields CDR1 KGHSH and CDR2 LQKENI. The CDR3 loop reads CASSPPGQGLHEQYF. The CDR3 DNA sequence: TGTGCCAGCTCACCGCCGGGACAGGGGCTCCACGAGCAGTACTTC.

The rearrangement joins TRBV5-1 to TRBJ2-4; D may be TRBD1 (6 bases). Germline V gene lookup returns CDR1 SGHRS and CDR2 YFSETQ. This CDR3 comprises 15 residues. The V end was cut by 4 bases, the J end by 1 base, with 12 bases between. The CDR3 bases are TGCGCCAGCAGCCGAGGGGGAGAGGCCAAAAACATTCAGTACTTC. Encoded protein: CASSRGGEAKNIQYF.

The rearrangement uses TRBV2 and TRBJ1-5, with D perhaps TRBD1 (5 bases). Germline CDR1 and CDR2: SNHLY and FYNNEI. CDR3 length: 14 amino acids. The V end was cut by 4 bases, the J end by 4 bases, with 11 bases between. The CDR3, as DNA: TGTGCCAGCAGTGCAGGAAAGGGGAATCAGCCCCAGCATTTT. Its translation: CASSAGKGNQPQHF.